This paragraph reports one T cell receptor beta chain. What it binds is unknown. The data were taken from a study of CD8 T cells in Susac syndrome. Findings and limits, study-wide: The study conceded that its TCR sequencing and HLA analysis involved relatively few individuals.

Sequencing of TCR beta covered CD8+ and CD4+ T cells obtained from blood. Negative isolation yielded the CD8+ and CD4+ T cells, while FACS enriched the TEMRA cells. Random hexamers were used to reverse transcribe an amount of roughly 0.5 to 1 ug RNA. The immunoSEQ assay covered 54 Vbeta and 13 Jbeta segments for CDR3. A single record per CDR3 protein comes from TCRdb applying MiXCR to the immunoSEQ multiplex PCR reads. Found here are over 300,000 distinct CDR3 sequences, 90% to 95% of them singletons; the top ten hold about 0.063%. The TCR originated in a human donor with multiple sclerosis. Material: CD4+ T cells from PBMCs.

The CDR3 nucleotides are TGTGCCACCAACCGGGACAGGGGGCCCGGGGAGCTGTTTTTT. It specifies CATNRDRGPGELFF. The chain combines TRBV6-5 with TRBJ2-2; 12 bases are shared with TRBD1. V lost 10 bases and J lost 6; bases outside the gene matches: 6. CDR1 and CDR2 from the germline V gene are MNHEY and SVGAGI. The CDR3 is 14 amino acids.